This T cell receptor (beta chain) stems from a study of graft-versus-host responses after intestinal transplantation. CDR3 size: 13 residues. V lost 6 bases and J lost 8; bases outside the gene matches: 9. Germline CDR1 and CDR2: LNHDA and SQIVND (reference sequence). Assay used: immunoSEQ multiplex PCR; TCRdb lists only in-frame clones, some missing. The sample contains roughly 100,000 clones, about nine tenths of which appear only once. Regarding this clone: What it binds is not known.

The chain is built from TRBV19 and TRBJ1-2, with 7 bases identical to TRBD1. The material was unstimulated CD4+ T cells sorted from spleen or lymph node cells, obtained before transplant. This TCR was recovered from a human donor who was the organ donor for an intestinal transplant. The CDR3 here is CASRSVGGRGYTF. The CDR3 nucleotides read TGTGCCAGTAGATCGGTAGGGGGCCGGGGCTACACCTTC.